This T cell receptor (beta chain) was documented in a study of a mutant IDH1 vaccine in newly diagnosed glioma (dated by TCRdb to the early 2020s). Background on the whole study: Of the roughly 34 treated patients, approximately 62% were male and approximately 40% were female, and the mean age was about 40 years. Prior to enrollment, standard therapy consisting of radiotherapy alone, temozolomide alone, or radiochemotherapy with temozolomide had been administered to patients, with the combination being received by most patients. Peripheral blood samples were drawn at six visits, namely V03 (baseline), V05, V07, V10, V12 and V13. Longitudinal TCRB deep sequencing was done for 25 to 30 treated patients, wherever samples were available for exploratory analyses. Results the study describes overall, beyond this receptor: Immune responses induced by the vaccine were seen in around 93% of patients across multiple MHC alleles. Pseudoprogression seemed to be unrelated to changes in the top peripheral T cell clonotypes found by TCRB sequencing. PBMC samples for TCRB deep sequencing were selected based on availability. According to the authors, sample limitations meant that analyses of patient blood samples could not be reproduced.

Libraries were built with the immunoSEQ multiplex PCR assay. The hsTCRB Kit was used according to the manufacturer's protocol to amplify rearranged TCR beta chain sequences. TCRB libraries were sequenced on an Illumina MiSeq. In the original analysis: The kit vendor's proprietary platform handled demultiplexing, trimming and gene mapping. Not all clones reach the TCRdb copy of this immuneACCESS table, which keeps in-frame sequences only. Checked studies attribute under half of the gap to unresolved V genes and leave the rest unexplained. V, J and clone size reflect that table, while D and trimming were determined from the DNA. In all, the sample holds over 75,000 clones, and 80% of those were seen once. The ten largest clones take up around 7.5% of the sample. Concerning this clone: Which antigen it targets is not known. No base qualities exist here, and no much larger clone lies one base off it. This sample includes further DNA sequences coding for the same CDR3.

Interpreted using the paper, the time point label stands for: baseline, week 1 (first vaccination visit). In light of the paper, this sample's treatment or condition label describes: pre-vaccination baseline after standard-of-care therapy. The donors had newly diagnosed IDH1-mutant astrocytomas of WHO grade 3 or 4 that showed loss of nuclear ATRX. The samples were drawn from NOA16, a multicentre, single-arm, open-label phase I trial in Germany that tested a mutant IDH1 peptide vaccine in humans for the first time. For immunogenicity testing, the blood drawn at visit V03 was used as the baseline sample. Genomic DNA for TCRB sequencing was extracted from EDTA blood using the DNeasy Blood and Tissue Kit. V drops 6 bases and J drops 4 bases, leaving 10 bases in between. From the cysteine through the phenylalanine, the CDR3 covers 13 amino acids. Only CDR3 DNA is held: 39 bases, read in frame from base 1. The germline V gene provides CDR1 SNHLY and CDR2 FYNNEI.

This receptor was identified in a man aged 35-49 years with glioma. The sequence is built from TRBV2 and TRBJ2-1; D gene: possibly TRBD1, on 7 matching bases. This specimen consisted of PBMCs, obtained from a glioma patient treated with radiotherapy, temozolomide or both. The CDR3 is CASSAGQYNEQFF. Here is the DNA: TGTGCCAGCAGCGCGGGACAGTACAATGAGCAGTTCTTC.